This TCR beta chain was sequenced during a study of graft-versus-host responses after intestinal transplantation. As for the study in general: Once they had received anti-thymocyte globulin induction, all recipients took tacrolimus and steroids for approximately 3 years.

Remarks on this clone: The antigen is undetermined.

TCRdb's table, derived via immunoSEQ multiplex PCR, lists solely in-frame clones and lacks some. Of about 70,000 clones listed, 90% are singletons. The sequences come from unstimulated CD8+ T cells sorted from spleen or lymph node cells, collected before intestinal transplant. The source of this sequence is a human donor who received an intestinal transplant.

The CDR3 spells CASSSGTEAFF. The CDR3 DNA follows: TGTGCCAGCAGCTCCGGGACTGAAGCTTTCTTT. The V and J genes are TRBV7-6 and TRBJ1-1; D unresolved. The CDR3 consists of 11 residues. Germline V lookup: CDR1 SGHVS, CDR2 FNYEAQ. Trimming took off 4 bases at V and 5 bases at J, with 5 bases between the two ends.